One sample yielded the 29 T cell receptor beta chains listed below, sequenced in a study of blood T cells in healthy people across ages (dated by TCRdb to between 2014 and 2017). Library creation used 5' RACE. Sequencing relied on an Illumina HiSeq 2500. A second PCR of 7 to 11 cycles was performed with a sample-barcoded 5' primer and a J-beta primer mix. The public sequencing data were trimmed at Q25 with fastp and processed into clonotypes with MiXCR by TCRdb, which kept only in-frame beta chains. Every entry covers one CDR3 protein and lists the most common genes and DNA from its rows. This sample gives around 690,000 distinct CDR3 sequences in total; approximately 59% of them show up just once. The ten top clones hold approximately 40% of the sample. Sequencing was performed on blood. These receptor sequences come from a man aged 60-69 years in good health.

The V call is TRBV29-1, the J call TRBJ1-2; TRBD1 aligns across 10 bases. Trimming took 4 bases from V and 2 from J; bases not matched to a gene: 4. The CDR3 is 14 amino acids. Germline CDR1 is SQVTM and CDR2 is ANQGSEA. CDR3 loop: CSVAPGQGNYGYTF. CDR3 nucleotides: TGCAGCGTTGCACCGGGACAGGGGAACTATGGCTACACCTTC.

V usage is TRBV12-3 or TRBV12-4 and J usage is TRBJ1-5, with 7 bases fitting TRBD1. This CDR3 spans 15 amino acids. V gave up 3 bases and J gave up 4 bases; unmatched junction bases: 6. Written as DNA, the CDR3 is TGTGCCAGCAGTTTTGGGACAGACCCTAATCAGCCCCAGCATTTT. Its protein product is CASSFGTDPNQPQHF.

The V call is TRBV20-1, the J call TRBJ1-1, with D perhaps matching TRBD1 (6 bases). Trimming took off 6 bases at V and 4 bases at J, with 15 bases between the two ends. CDR1 and CDR2 from the germline V gene are DFQATT and SNEGSKA (reference sequence). This CDR3 contains 13 residues. The CDR3 spells CSAPTDRLTEAFF. CDR3 coding DNA: TGCAGTGCCCCTACCGACAGGCTCACTGAAGCTTTCTTT.

In its sample, this clonotype was seen a few times. This chain links TRBV14 with TRBJ1-2, with D possibly being TRBD1 (5 bases). The germline V gene encodes CDR1 SGHDN and CDR2 FVKESK. The V end was cut by 1 base, the J end by 4 bases, with 7 bases between. This CDR3 spans 13 amino acids. This CDR3 reads CASSQAGTYGYTF. The CDR3 DNA follows: TGTGCCAGCAGCCAAGCCGGGACCTATGGCTACACCTTC.

CDR3 bases: TGTGCCAGCAGCCAGGGAGCGGGGGGGCCCTACAATGAGCAGTTCTTC. This encodes CASSQGAGGPYNEQFF. The rearrangement uses TRBV3-1 and TRBJ2-1, with 10 bases that match TRBD2. V lost 3 bases, J lost 2 bases, and 4 bases stayed unmatched. The CDR3 has 16 amino acids. Germline loops: CDR1 LGHDT, CDR2 YNNKEL (reference sequence).

A remark on this clonotype: One junction end disagrees with the germline gene, perhaps due to a read error. The CDR3 loop reads CASSYAGETQYF. For the CDR3, the DNA is TGTGCCAGTAGTTACGCCGGGGAGACCCAGTACTTC. V is TRBV6-5 and J is TRBJ2-7; D ambiguous. With the DNA end fitting TRBJ2-5 better, the J assignment may be wrong. Germline V CDR1 and CDR2: MNHEY, SVGAGI. The CDR3 covers 12 residues.

V gene TRBV4-1 combines with J gene TRBJ2-1; D possibly corresponds to TRBD1 (6 bases). The V gene's germline CDR1 is MGHRA and CDR2 YSYEKL. The CDR3 totals 16 residues. Trimming left V 4 bases short and J 3 bases short, with 16 bases between. The CDR3 protein is CASSLVEAGDYNEQFF. DNA of the CDR3: TGCGCCAGCAGCCTCGTTGAGGCAGGGGACTACAATGAGCAGTTCTTC.

The CDR3 loop is CASSSVEGDQETQYF. The CDR3 DNA sequence: TGTGCCAGCAGCTCCGTTGAAGGGGATCAAGAGACCCAGTACTTC. The gene calls are TRBV5-6 and TRBJ2-5, with D possibly matching TRBD1 (5 bases). Germline CDR1 reads SGHDT; CDR2 reads YYEEEE. V was cut by 3 bases and J by 2 bases, with 14 bases left in between. The CDR3 runs to 15 residues.

This rearrangement joins TRBV20-1 to TRBJ2-7; TRBD1 or TRBD2 may be the D gene (6 bases each). CDR1 is DFQATT, CDR2 SNEGSKA, per germline (reference sequence). Trimming took off 0 bases at V and 0 bases at J, with 12 bases between the two ends. The CDR3 is made up of 15 amino acids. In DNA form, the CDR3 reads TGCAGTGCTAGAGATCCTGGGGGGCACTCCTACGAGCAGTACTTC. Translated, it gives CSARDPGGHSYEQYF.

The chain joins TRBV5-1 to TRBJ2-5, with 10 bases that match TRBD2. The CDR3 loop spans 17 amino acids. Per the germline V gene, CDR1 is SGHRS and CDR2 is YFSETQ. J was trimmed by 5 bases and V by 7 bases; bases with no gene match: 17. CDR3 protein: CASSRQNPGLAPETQYF. CDR3 bases: TGCGCCAGCTCACGCCAAAATCCGGGACTAGCGCCTGAGACCCAGTACTTC.

The rearrangement joins TRBV2 to TRBJ2-1, with unresolved D. Germline assignment: CDR1 SNHLY and CDR2 FYNNEI. This CDR3 contains 11 residues. Between the trimmed V and J ends, which lost 7 bases and 6 bases, there was a span of 7 bases. The CDR3: CASTLINEQFF. The CDR3, as DNA: TGTGCCAGCACCCTTATCAATGAGCAGTTCTTC.

The rearrangement uses TRBV5-4 and TRBJ2-5, with D perhaps TRBD1 (6 bases). Between the trimmed V and J ends, which lost 0 bases and 3 bases, there was a span of 9 bases. CDR1 and CDR2 from the germline V gene are SGHNT and YYREEE (reference sequence). The CDR3 runs to 14 residues. The CDR3 nucleotides read TGTGCCAGCAGCTTGGGGACAGCAAAAGAGACCCAGTACTTC. This encodes CASSLGTAKETQYF. Supplemented by reference TRBV5-4 and TRBJ2-5, the full variable domain reads ETGVTQSPTHLIKTRGQQVTLRCSSQSGHNTVSWYQQALGQGPQFIFQYYREEENGRGNFPPRFSGLQFPNYSSELNVNALELDDSALYLCASSLGTAKETQYFGPGTRLLVL.

The V and J genes are TRBV2 and TRBJ2-7, with D possibly being TRBD2 (5 bases). Germline V gene data show CDR1 as SNHLY and CDR2 as FYNNEI. This CDR3 has 15 residues. Trimming stripped 6 bases from V and 6 bases from J, with 21 bases between. In DNA form, the CDR3 reads TGTGCCAGCAGCAAGCGGACCGGACCGGGGAGCGAGCAGTACTTC. Translating gives CASSKRTGPGSEQYF.

In its sample, this clonotype was seen a few times. V usage is TRBV7-9 and J usage is TRBJ2-7; 10 nucleotides align to TRBD1. The CDR3 extends over 17 amino acids. With 3 bases clipped from V and 6 bases from J, the junction kept 14 bases outside the gene matches. The germline gives CDR1 SEHNR, CDR2 FQNEAQ (reference sequence). CDR3 region: CASSFLPGQGPQGEQYF. CDR3 coding DNA: TGTGCCAGCAGCTTCCTACCGGGACAGGGGCCTCAAGGCGAGCAGTACTTC.

This clonotype was counted a few times. This rearrangement joins TRBV7-9 to TRBJ2-4; tentative D call: TRBD1 (6 bases). The germline V and J ends were trimmed by 1 base and 6 bases, with 10 bases remaining between them. The CDR3 spans 14 residues. Germline V gene lookup returns CDR1 SEHNR and CDR2 FQNEAQ (reference sequence). This chain's CDR3 is CASSLGRGANIQYF. The CDR3, as DNA: TGTGCCAGCAGCTTAGGCAGGGGCGCAAACATTCAGTACTTC.

The rearrangement links TRBV7-9 to TRBJ2-1, with TRBD1 matching 9 bases. The trim removed 7 bases at V and 6 bases at J, leaving 16 bases unmatched. CDR3 size: 17 residues. Germline V gene sequence: CDR1 SEHNR, CDR2 FQNEAQ (reference sequence). This chain's CDR3 is CASILFPAQGASNEQFF. The DNA of the CDR3 is TGTGCCAGCATCCTCTTCCCGGCACAGGGGGCCAGCAATGAGCAGTTCTTC.

The gene calls are TRBV29-1 and TRBJ2-1; possibly TRBD1 for D (6 bases). CDR1 is SQVTM and CDR2 is ANQGSEA in the germline V gene. Trimming pared 6 bases from V and 4 bases from J, leaving 22 bases between. The CDR3 extends over 16 amino acids. The CDR3 sequence is CSVYLLQGPGYNEQFF. CDR3 coding DNA: TGCAGCGTCTACCTCTTACAGGGTCCCGGGTACAATGAGCAGTTCTTC.

The CDR3 spells CASTNVPRDTQYF. CDR3 in DNA: TGTGCCAGCACGAATGTCCCCCGGGATACGCAGTATTTT. The J gene is TRBJ2-3, the V gene TRBV18; D gene uncertain. Germline CDR1 and CDR2: KGHSH and LQKENI. The CDR3 spans 13 residues. With 8 bases removed from V and 6 bases from J, the gap between germline ends came to 15 bases.

This chain joins TRBV20-1 and TRBJ2-7; 7 positions agree with TRBD1. CDR3 length: 13 amino acids. Per the germline V gene, CDR1 is DFQATT and CDR2 is SNEGSKA (reference sequence). J lost 6 bases, V lost 1 base, and 6 bases had no gene match. CDR3 DNA sequence: TGCAGTGCTAGAGCTACAGGGGTTGGCGAGCAGTACTTC. Residues: CSARATGVGEQYF.

V is TRBV6-6 and J is TRBJ2-5; 11 positions agree with TRBD1. V was pared by 0 bases and J by 5 bases, with 2 bases of the junction left unmatched. Per the germline V gene, CDR1 is MNHNY and CDR2 is SVGAGI (reference sequence). The CDR3 runs to 15 residues. CDR3 nucleotides: TGTGCCAGCAGTTACTCGGGGACAGGGGGGGAGACCCAGTACTTC. Protein product: CASSYSGTGGETQYF.

V usage is TRBV5-1 and J usage is TRBJ1-1, with 7 bases matching TRBD1. Trimming cost V 4 bases and J 7 bases; bases outside gene matches: 10. The CDR3 consists of 14 residues. The V gene's germline CDR1 is SGHRS and CDR2 YFSETQ. CDR3 in DNA: TGCGCCAGCAGCCAAGGGACAGTAGACTATGAAGCTTTCTTT. Its translation is CASSQGTVDYEAFF.

This clonotype was detected once. J is TRBJ2-1 and V is TRBV21-1. TRBV21-1 is described as a pseudogene. This CDR3 has 15 residues. The CDR3 DNA is TGTGCCAGCAGCTCCAGCTTCACCAAGGGTAATGAGCAGTTCTTC. Its translation: CASSSSFTKGNEQFF.

This chain links TRBV9 with TRBJ1-5, with 11 bases that match TRBD1. After removal of 0 bases from V and 5 bases from J, the junction contained 1 base not matched to a gene. From germline, CDR1 is SGDLS and CDR2 YYNGEE. This CDR3 spans 15 amino acids. CDR3 bases: TGTGCCAGCAGCGTAGGGGACAGGGGGGATCAGCCCCAGCATTTT. As protein: CASSVGDRGDQPQHF. The full variable domain, rest sourced from reference TRBV9 and TRBJ1-5, is DSGVTQTPKHLITATGQRVTLRCSPRSGDLSVYWYQQSLDQGLQFLIQYYNGEERAKGNILERFSAQQFPDLHSELNLSSLELGDSALYFCASSVGDRGDQPQHFGDGTRLSIL.

This clonotype turned up a few times. The rearrangement joins TRBV3-1 to TRBJ2-3, with D unclear. This CDR3 is built from 16 residues. Germline loops: CDR1 LGHDT, CDR2 YNNKEL (reference sequence). V was cut by 0 bases and J by 0 bases, with 10 bases left in between. DNA of the CDR3: TGTGCCAGCAGCCAAGAAGTCTTCTATAGCACAGATACGCAGTATTTT. Translating it yields CASSQEVFYSTDTQYF.

This rearrangement joins TRBV4-2 to TRBJ1-6, with a weak D call TRBD1 (5 bases). Germline CDR1 is LGHNA and CDR2 is YNFKEQ. V lost 1 base, J lost 5 bases, and 12 bases lay in between. The CDR3 extends over 16 amino acids. The CDR3 sequence is CASSQVGTGDNSPLHF. The CDR3 region has the DNA TGTGCCAGCAGCCAAGTCGGGACGGGGGATAATTCACCCCTCCACTTT.

In nucleotides, the CDR3 is TGTGCCAGCAGCCCCGGGGGGGCAGGGGCAGATACGCAGTATTTT. Protein: CASSPGGAGADTQYF. This rearrangement joins TRBV28 to TRBJ2-3; 8 bases are shared with TRBD2. This CDR3 is built from 15 residues. V lost 6 bases, J lost 4 bases, and 9 bases stayed unmatched. In germline, CDR1 is MDHEN, CDR2 SYDVKM. Using reference TRBV28 and TRBJ2-3 for the parts outside the CDR3, the full variable domain is DVKVTQSSRYLVKRTGEKVFLECVQDMDHENMFWYRQDPGLGLRLIYFSYDVKMKEKGDIPEGYSVSREKKERFSLILESASTNQTSMYLCASSPGGAGADTQYFGPGTRLTVL.

This chain joins TRBV29-1 and TRBJ2-6; D could derive from TRBD1 or TRBD2 (5 bases each). This CDR3 spans 13 amino acids. V shed 7 bases and J shed 3 bases, with 10 bases lying between them. Germline-derived CDR1 and CDR2 are SQVTM and ANQGSEA. This CDR3 is CSADSGGANVLTF. CDR3 coding DNA: TGCAGCGCAGACAGCGGTGGGGCCAACGTCCTGACTTTC.

The V and J genes are TRBV7-2 and TRBJ2-5; D gene uncertain. V was pared by 2 bases and J by 1 base, with 8 bases between. Germline CDR1 is SGHTA and CDR2 is FQGNSA. CDR3 length equals 14 residues. CDR3 residues: CASSLRAAQETQYF. The CDR3 coding sequence is TGTGCCAGCAGCTTAAGGGCTGCCCAAGAGACCCAGTACTTC.

This chain links TRBV27 with TRBJ2-5; D is unresolved. The CDR3 length is 14 residues. Germline CDR1 MNHEY, CDR2 SMNVEV (reference sequence). Trimming left V 2 bases short and J 1 base short, with 8 bases between. CDR3 sequence (DNA): TGTGCCAGCAGTTTAGGCCCCCTCCAAGAGACCCAGTACTTC. Its protein is CASSLGPLQETQYF.